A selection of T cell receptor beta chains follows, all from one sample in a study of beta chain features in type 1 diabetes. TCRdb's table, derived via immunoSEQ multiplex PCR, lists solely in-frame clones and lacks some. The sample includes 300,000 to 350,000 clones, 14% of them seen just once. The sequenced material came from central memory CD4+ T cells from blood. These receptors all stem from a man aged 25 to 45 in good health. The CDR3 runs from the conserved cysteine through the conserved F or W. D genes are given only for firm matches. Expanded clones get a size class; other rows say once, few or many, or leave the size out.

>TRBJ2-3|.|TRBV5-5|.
TGTGCCAGCAGCTTGGACAGGGCGGGAGATACGCAGTATTTT
CASSLDRAGDTQYF
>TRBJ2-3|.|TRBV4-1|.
TGCGCCAGCAGCCAAGGACCTACAGATACGCAGTATTTT
CASSQGPTDTQYF
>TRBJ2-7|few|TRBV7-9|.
TGTGCCAGCAGCCTTGACAGGTTTGGACCCGAGCAGTACTTC
CASSLDRFGPEQYF
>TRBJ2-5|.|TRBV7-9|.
TGTGCCAGCATCCGGACTGAACCTCAAGAGACCCAGTACTTC
CASIRTEPQETQYF
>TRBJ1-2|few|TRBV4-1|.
TGCGCCAGCAGCCAAGATCACGGGGTCGGCTATGGCTACACCTTC
CASSQDHGVGYGYTF
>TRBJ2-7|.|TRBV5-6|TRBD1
TGTGCCAGCAGCCCGTCCCCGGGACAGGGGGCCGGCGAGCAGTACTTC
CASSPSPGQGAGEQYF
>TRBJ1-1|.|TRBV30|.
TGTGCCTGGGGGCCCCAGCTTGAAGCTTTCTTT
CAWGPQLEAFF
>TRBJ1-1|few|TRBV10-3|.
TGTGCCAGCAGATTACAGGGGAACACTGAAGCTTTCTTT
CASRLQGNTEAFF
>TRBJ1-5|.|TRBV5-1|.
TGCGCCAGCAGCCCAGACGGGGGACGAAATAATCAGCCCCAGCATTTT
CASSPDGGRNNQPQHF
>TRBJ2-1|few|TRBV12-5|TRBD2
TGTGCTAGTGGTTCGTCCGGGACTAGCGCAAATGAGCAGTTCTTC
CASGSSGTSANEQFF
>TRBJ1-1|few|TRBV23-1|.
TGCGCCAGCAGTCTGAGGGGCGCGGGTGGTCCCTGGAACACTGAAGCTTTCTTT
CASSLRGAGGPWNTEAFF
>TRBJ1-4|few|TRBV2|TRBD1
TGTGCCAGCAGCGACGACAGGGGGCGGGTTAATGAAAAACTGTTTTTT
CASSDDRGRVNEKLFF
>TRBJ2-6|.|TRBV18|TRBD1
TGTGCCAGCTCATCAAGGACAGGGCTGGGGGCCAACGTCCTGACTTTC
CASSSRTGLGANVLTF
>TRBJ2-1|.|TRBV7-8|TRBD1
TGTGCCACCACCGGACAGGTTACCTACAATGAGCAGTTCTTC
CATTGQVTYNEQFF
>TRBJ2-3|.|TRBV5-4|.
TGTGCCAGCAGCTCGTACTGGGGCACAGATACGCAGTATTTT
CASSSYWGTDTQYF
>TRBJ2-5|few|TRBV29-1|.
TGCAGCGTTGGGCAGGGCCGCGAGACCCAGTACTTC
CSVGQGRETQYF
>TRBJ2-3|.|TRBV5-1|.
TGCGCCAGCAGCACGGTACAGGGTACAGATACGCAGTATTTT
CASSTVQGTDTQYF
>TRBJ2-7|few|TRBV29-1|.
TGCAGCGTTAACGAGGGTACCTACGAGCAGTACTTC
CSVNEGTYEQYF
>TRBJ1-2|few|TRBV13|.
TGTGCCAGCAGCCAACCCCAGGGAACTAACTATGGCTACACCTTC
CASSQPQGTNYGYTF
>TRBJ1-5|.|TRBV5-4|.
TGTGCCAGCAGCTTGGGGGGAAGTCAGCCCCAGCATTTT
CASSLGGSQPQHF
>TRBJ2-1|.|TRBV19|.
TGTGCCAGTAGTACGGCCAAACTGGGCCTTGGGGGCTACAATGAGCAGTTCTTC
CASSTAKLGLGGYNEQFF
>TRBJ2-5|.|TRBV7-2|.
TGTGCCAGCAGCTTAGGTGGCGGGGAGACCCAGTACTTC
CASSLGGGETQYF
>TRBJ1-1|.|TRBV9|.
TGTGCCAGCAGCGTAGGAGGGGGGCTGGGAAGGAACACTGAAGCTTTCTTT
CASSVGGGLGRNTEAFF
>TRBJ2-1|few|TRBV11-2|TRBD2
TGTGCCAGCAGCTTACATAGCGGGGGGGGCCCTGAGCAGTTCTTC
CASSLHSGGGPEQFF
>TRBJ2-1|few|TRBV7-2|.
TGTGCCAGCAGCTTAGCTTTAACAGTCGGCTCCTACAATGAGCAGTTCTTC
CASSLALTVGSYNEQFF
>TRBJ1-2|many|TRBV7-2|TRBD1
TGTGCCAGCAGTTTCACAGGGGGCGCGTGGGATGGCTACACCTTC
CASSFTGGAWDGYTF
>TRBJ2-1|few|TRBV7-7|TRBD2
TGTGCTAGCAGCCCGACTAGCGGGAGGACCAATGAGCAGTTCTTC
CASSPTSGRTNEQFF